This T cell receptor beta chain is drawn from a study of blood T cell repertoires in COVID-19 (dated by TCRdb to 2018 to 2021). Study-level background: Samples from collaborators originated in the United States, Italy and Spain and spanned both the acute and convalescent phases of COVID-19. The material from the prospective study consisted of cDNA or gDNA derived from T cells, B-cell-depleted T cells, or PBMCs. The dataset comprised deeply sampled blood TCRbeta repertoires from subjects exposed to, actively infected with, or recovered from COVID-19. The repertoires were released in a freely available public database intended as a resource for research on the immune response to SARS-CoV-2. Samples were obtained from the ongoing ImmuneRACE study (first 160 participants) and from about 1,300 subjects provided by 6 global collaborators. The sample metadata nearly always contained a de-identified subject ID, COVID-19 status, age in years and sex. Where available, HLA class I and class II types were taken from metadata supplied by the sample provider and were not determined by assay-based typing. Points the paper makes about the study in general: The quantity of clinical and demographic metadata differed by source and by participant and was supplied without curation.

Many counts were recorded for this clone. No antigen is known for it. The sample holds no much larger clone one base away, and base qualities are not on file. TCRbeta CDR3 regions were amplified from genomic DNA by means of the immunoSEQ Assay, a bias-controlled multiplex PCR. In the original analysis: Nucleated cell counts per sample were estimated from amplification of reference gene primers within the assay. To quantify the absolute abundance of each unique TCRbeta CDR3 rearrangement, sequence reads were collapsed and filtered. For each sample, productive Simpson clonality was calculated as the square root of Simpson's diversity index across productive rearrangements. What TCRdb holds here is the immuneACCESS table cut down to in-frame rearrangements. Part of the clones is not present; checked against another copy, under half of the missing clones reflect an unresolved V gene, and the others are unexplained. V and J calls and clone size come straight from that table; D and trimming were deduced from the DNA. A total of around 340,000 clones appear in this sample, around 83% of them only once. The ten largest make up approximately 3.1% of the sample.

Each collaborating institution followed its own protocols to collect whole blood in K2EDTA tubes. For TCRbeta analysis, collaborators shipped samples as frozen whole blood, isolated PBMCs, or DNA extracted from either of those sample types. The CDR3 contains 17 residues, cysteine and phenylalanine counted. The DNA shown is the 51-base CDR3, in frame from base 1. The germline V end is reduced by 3 bases and the J end by 5 bases; junction bases left unmatched: 10. In the germline V gene, CDR1 corresponds to LGHNA and CDR2 to YSLEER. The TCR was taken from a man aged 30 to 39 with active or convalescent COVID-19. Sequencing was performed on peripheral blood. The V and J segments used are TRBV4-3 and TRBJ2-2; TRBD2 lines up with 9 middle nucleotides. The bases are TGCGCCAGCAGCCAGGGCGCGCTAGCGGGAAGGACCGGGGAGCTGTTTTTT. It encodes CASSQGALAGRTGELFF.